These 25 T cell receptor delta chains were all obtained from the same sample, sequenced in a study of gamma-delta chains in newborns, infants, children. TCRdb used CATT to re-call clones from the reads. This table holds 1,500 to 2,000 delta-chain clones, 7.6% found once. Sequencing input: blood. These receptors were taken from a child who was a newborn, infant or young child, either healthy, febrile or measles-vaccinated (not recorded which).

Concerning this clone: This may arise from a read error, as a much more abundant clone is one base away. V and J are TRDV1 and TRDJ1, with TRDD3 identical over 9 bases. The CDR3 runs to 21 residues. J was trimmed by 0 bases and V by 3 bases; bases with no gene match: 20. Germline assignment: CDR1 TSWWSYY and CDR2 QGS. CDR3 amino acids: CALGEIDSISGGSMYTDKLIF. CDR3 sequence (DNA): TGTGCTCTTGGGGAGATAGACTCAATCTCTGGGGGATCCATGTACACCGATAAACTCATCTTT.

There are a few counts of this clone. Just one base apart from a much larger clone, this may be a read error. Different DNA sequences within this sample yield the same CDR3. The chain joins TRDV1 to TRDJ1; TRDD3 agrees at 11 bases. Germline assignment: CDR1 TSWWSYY and CDR2 QGS. The CDR3 sequence is 24 residues long. Written as DNA, the CDR3 is TGCGCTCTTGGGGAGCGGCCGAATCCTACGAGATCGCGGGGATGGGGGATACGAATCGATAAACTCATCTTT. It specifies CALGERPNPTRSRGWGIRIDKLIF.

A few counts support this clone. A far larger clone lies a single base away; this is likely a read error. The V and J genes are TRDV1 and TRDJ3; 7 bases line up with TRDD3. The V segment lost 4 bases and the J segment 0 bases; nucleotides outside the gene matches: 15. The CDR3 sequence is 21 residues long. Germline V CDR1 and CDR2: TSWWSYY, QGS. The CDR3 bases are TGTGCTCTTGGGGGACGGATCTGGGGGCCAGGAAGCTCCTGGGACACCCGACAGATGTTTTTC. Encoded protein: CALGGRIWGPGSSWDTRQMFF.

As to this clone: A far larger clone is one nucleotide away, so this likely arose from a read error. The rearrangement uses TRDV1 and TRDJ1; TRDD2 might be the D (6 bases). V was cut by 0 bases and J by 0 bases, with 32 bases left in between. This CDR3 has 23 amino acids. Germline CDR1 is TSWWSYY and CDR2 is QGS. The CDR3, as DNA: TGTGCTCTTGGGGAACTCCCCCCTTCCCCCCGGGGTCACACATCCCCTTACACCGATAAACTCATCTTT. Translation gives CALGELPPSPRGHTSPYTDKLIF.

A remark on this clone: A much bigger clone sits one base away, suggesting this may be a read error. This rearrangement joins TRDV1 to TRDJ1; TRDD3 is a possible D gene (6 bases). This CDR3 region has 21 residues. Trimming cost V 0 bases and J 0 bases, with 26 bases left between them. Germline V gene sequence: CDR1 TSWWSYY, CDR2 QGS. CDR3 nucleotide sequence: TGTGCTCTTGGGGAACTCCTCACTACTGGGTCGAACTTCGAATACACCGATAAACTCATCTTT. Protein sequence: CALGELLTTGSNFEYTDKLIF.

This clone was detected only a few times. DNA of the CDR3: TGTGCCTTTAGAGGAGCTTCCCACCTTGACTCAGTCGCCGTACTGGGGGATACATGCACCGATAAACTCATCTTT. The encoded protein is CAFRGASHLDSVAVLGDTCTDKLIF. The chain uses TRDV3 and TRDJ1, with 12 nucleotides matching TRDD3. Unmatched junction bases numbered 33, after V lost 0 bases and J lost 1 base. The CDR3 has 25 residues. In germline, CDR1 is TVYSNPD, CDR2 GDNSRS (reference sequence).

The table lists this clone with a few counts. The protein TCRdb gives is from a much larger clone and does not agree with this DNA's translation at residue 13, likely a read error; the protein shown here comes from the DNA. The rearrangement links TRDV1 to TRDJ2; 10 bases map to TRDD3. The V and J ends lost 2 bases and 6 bases, in that order; junction bases with no gene match: 12. Germline loops: CDR1 TSWWSYY, CDR2 QGS. This CDR3 is 18 amino acids long. The CDR3: CALGEVATGGSLAAQLFF. As DNA, the CDR3 is TGTGCTCTTGGGGAAGTGGCCACTGGGGGATCCCTGGCAGCACAACTCTTCTTT.

As to this clone: A far larger clone differs by one base, so this is likely a read error. The CDR3 DNA follows: TGTGCCTGTGCCACCTGGGGGATCCGAAGCTCCTGGGACACCCGACAGATGTTTTTC. It yields the protein CACATWGIRSSWDTRQMFF. This chain joins TRDV2 and TRDJ3; 9 bases agree with TRDD3. CDR3 length equals 19 residues. The V gene's germline CDR1 is GEAIGNYY and CDR2 EKD.

The chain links TRDV1 to TRDJ1; 10 bases match TRDD3. With V trimmed by 1 base and J by 7 bases, 15 bases remained unmatched. The CDR3 consists of 18 residues. Germline V CDR1 and CDR2: TSWWSYY, QGS. The CDR3 DNA reads TGTGCTCTTGGGGAACGACTTCCCCAGTACTGGGGGATGTGTAAACTCATCTTT. It specifies CALGERLPQYWGMCKLIF.

About this clone: This could be a read error, since a much larger clone is one nucleotide away. Other nucleotide sequences from this sample produce the same CDR3. The J gene is TRDJ1, the V gene TRDV1; 9 nucleotides match TRDD3. The CDR3 loop spans 32 amino acids. Germline assignment: CDR1 TSWWSYY and CDR2 QGS. CDR3 DNA sequence: TGTGCCCTTGGGGAATCGAATTTTCTCAACACCCGTTCCCCGTCGGCATTGGTGGTTCCCCGTGTCACTGGGGGAAGCACCGATAAACTCATCTTT. The encoded protein is CALGESNFLNTRSPSALVVPRVTGGSTDKLIF.

This clone ranks as large (0.1 to 1%). This sample includes further DNA sequences coding for the same CDR3. This rearrangement joins TRDV3 to TRDJ1; 8 bases map to TRDD3. CDR3 size: 15 residues. Germline loops: CDR1 TVYSNPD, CDR2 GDNSRS (reference sequence). The J segment lost 5 bases and the V segment lost 1 base, leaving 12 bases of the junction unmatched. The CDR3 loop is CAFTLRTGGPDKLIF. The CDR3, as DNA: TGTGCCTTTACCCTTCGTACTGGGGGCCCAGATAAACTCATCTTT.

Details on this clone: The protein given by TCRdb reflects a much larger clone and differs at residue 4 from this DNA's translation, likely from a read error; the protein shown is the DNA's translation. The rearrangement links TRDV2 to TRDJ3; 10 nucleotides line up with TRDD3. Germline CDR1 reads GEAIGNYY; CDR2 reads EKD. The CDR3 runs to 20 residues. Here the CDR3 reads CACGTVLGDASSWDTRQMFF. In nucleotides, the CDR3 is TGTGCCTGTGGCACCGTACTGGGGGATGCAAGCTCCTGGGACACCCGACAGATGTTTTTC.

By share, this clone counts as large. Other DNA sequences in this specimen translate into the identical CDR3. The chain joins TRDV1 to TRDJ1; TRDD3 matches 11 bases. J was trimmed by 0 bases and V by 2 bases; bases with no gene match: 20. The CDR3 contains 22 residues. The germline V gene encodes CDR1 TSWWSYY and CDR2 QGS. The CDR3 sequence is CALGECISSYGYWGIYTDKLIF. Written as DNA, the CDR3 is TGTGCTCTTGGGGAATGTATAAGCTCCTACGGGTACTGGGGGATATACACCGATAAACTCATCTTT.

A remark on this clone: A much bigger clone sits one base away, suggesting this may be a read error. Other DNA sequences in this specimen translate into the identical CDR3. The chain uses TRDV2 and TRDJ3; 11 bases line up with TRDD3. Trimming took 3 bases from V and 0 from J; bases not matched to a gene: 3. This CDR3 is 18 amino acids long. Germline values: CDR1 GEAIGNYY, CDR2 EKD. In DNA form, the CDR3 reads TGTGCCTGTGACTGTACTGGGGGATACTCCTGGGACACCCGACAGATGTTTTTC. Translated, it gives CACDCTGGYSWDTRQMFF.

This clone was seen just once. The chain is built from TRDV2 and TRDJ3, with D possibly TRDD3 on 6 matching bases. V gave up 1 base and J gave up 0 bases, with 15 bases separating them. The CDR3 contains 19 residues. Germline values: CDR1 GEAIGNYY, CDR2 EKD. The CDR3 protein is CACDTGWGAGSWDTRQMFF. CDR3 DNA: TGTGCCTGTGACACTGGATGGGGGGCCGGCTCCTGGGACACCCGACAGATGTTTTTC.

Details on this clone: TCRdb's entry gives the protein of a much larger clone, which mismatches this DNA's translation at residue 18, likely from a read error; the protein reported here is translated from the DNA. This chain joins TRDV2 and TRDJ3, with 10 bases identical to TRDD3. Germline values: CDR1 GEAIGNYY, CDR2 EKD. The CDR3 has 20 amino acids. For the CDR3, the DNA is TGTGCCTGTGACACCGTACTGGGGGATGCAAGCTCCTGGGACACCCGACAGACGTTTTTC. Protein: CACDTVLGDASSWDTRQTFF.

Worth noting for this clone: The protein recorded in TCRdb matches a much larger clone and deviates from this DNA's translation at residue 11, suggesting a read error; the protein here is obtained by translating the DNA. The CDR3 nucleotides are TGTGCTCTTGGGGAACTCATCGGCTGGGGGAGACGCTGCAGTACCGATAAACTCATCTTT. It encodes CALGELIGWGRRCSTDKLIF. The chain combines TRDV1 with TRDJ1; 8 positions match TRDD3. The CDR3 covers 20 residues. V lost 0 bases to trimming and J lost 2 bases; unmatched junction nucleotides: 17. Germline V lookup: CDR1 TSWWSYY, CDR2 QGS.

To note about this clone: A read error is the likely source, as a far larger clone sits one nucleotide away. J is TRDJ3 and V is TRDV2; 9 bases are a match to TRDD3. V shed 0 bases and J 5 bases; nucleotides not matched to a gene: 7. The CDR3 contains 18 residues. Germline V gene lookup returns CDR1 GEAIGNYY and CDR2 EKD. The DNA for the CDR3 is TGTGCCTGTGACACCGTACTGGGGGACGCCCGGGACACCCGACAGATGTTTTTC. This codes for CACDTVLGDARDTRQMFF.

Comments on this clone: It differs at one base from a far larger clone, so likely a read error. At the DNA level, this CDR3 is encoded by other sequences in the same sample as well. This rearrangement joins TRDV2 to TRDJ3; 7 bases map to TRDD3. Per the germline V gene, CDR1 is GEAIGNYY and CDR2 is EKD. The CDR3 is 16 residues long. This CDR3 reads CACDTGGPWDTRQMFF. CDR3 coding DNA: TGTGCCTGTGACACTGGGGGACCCTGGGACACCCGGCAGATGTTTTTC.

This clone came up a few times. A much larger clonotype is one base distant, so this may be a read error. The identical CDR3 is also encoded by other nucleotide sequences in the sample. The chain combines TRDV1 with TRDJ1; TRDD2 or TRDD3 may be the D gene (9 bases each). This CDR3 contains 19 residues. Germline CDR1 and CDR2: TSWWSYY and QGS. The CDR3 DNA sequence: TGTGCTCTTGGGGAACCCCTGGGCCTTCCTACTGGGGGAGGCGATAAGCTCATCTTT. Protein product: CALGEPLGLPTGGGDKLIF.

This clone was observed a few times. TCRdb records a much larger clone's protein for this DNA, with a difference at residue 6 that likely arises from a read error; the protein given is the translation of the DNA. The rearrangement joins TRDV2 to TRDJ2, with D tentatively TRDD3 (6 bases). The length of the CDR3 is 14 residues. From germline, CDR1 is GEAIGNYY and CDR2 EKD. The V and J ends lost 0 bases and 3 bases respectively, with 7 bases between them. CDR3 nucleotide sequence: TGTGCCTGTGACACCCGGGGGATGACAGCACAACTCTTCTTT. Translating gives CACDTRGMTAQLFF.

Points on this clone: A much more abundant neighbour one base away suggests this may be a read error. The chain carries TRDV2 and TRDJ3, with TRDD3 identical over 9 bases. CDR1 GEAIGNYY and CDR2 EKD come from the germline V gene. This CDR3 comprises 16 residues. The CDR3 loop is CAYDWGNSWDTRQMFF. The DNA of the CDR3 is TGTGCCTATGACTGGGGGAACTCCTGGGACACCCGACAGATGTTTTTC.

This clone was counted only a few times. This likely stems from a read error, as it lies one base from a far larger clone. Other nucleotide sequences in the sample specify the same CDR3. The rearrangement links TRDV2 to TRDJ3; the match to TRDD3 covers 9 bases. Trimming at V came to 0 bases and at J to 2 bases, leaving 4 bases not matched to a gene. In germline, CDR1 is GEAIGNYY, CDR2 EKD. CDR3 length equals 18 residues. CDR3 sequence: CACDTVLGDTWDTRQMFF. In DNA form, the CDR3 reads TGTGCCTGTGACACCGTACTGGGGGACACCTGGGACACCCGACAGATGTTTTTC.

As concerns this clone: The protein in TCRdb stems from a much larger clone and differs at residue 14 from this DNA's translation, likely a read error; here the protein is translated from the DNA. This rearrangement joins TRDV1 to TRDJ1, with 10 bases fitting TRDD3. Trimming removed 1 base from V and 3 bases from J; junction bases left unmatched: 14. The CDR3 is 19 residues long. Germline CDR1 is TSWWSYY and CDR2 is QGS. CDR3 in amino acids: CALGEPRAGTGGFADKLIF. DNA for the CDR3: TGTGCTCTTGGGGAACCACGGGCCGGTACTGGGGGATTCGCCGATAAACTCATCTTT.

Comment on this clone: With a far larger clone one base away, a read error is the likely cause. This chain joins TRDV2 and TRDJ2; 11 bases line up with TRDD3. The CDR3 sequence is 17 residues long. Germline V gene lookup returns CDR1 GEAIGNYY and CDR2 EKD. CDR3 DNA: TGTGCCTGTGACCTACTGGGGGATATTTCTTTGACAGCACAACCCTTCTTT. It encodes CACDLLGDISLTAQPFF.